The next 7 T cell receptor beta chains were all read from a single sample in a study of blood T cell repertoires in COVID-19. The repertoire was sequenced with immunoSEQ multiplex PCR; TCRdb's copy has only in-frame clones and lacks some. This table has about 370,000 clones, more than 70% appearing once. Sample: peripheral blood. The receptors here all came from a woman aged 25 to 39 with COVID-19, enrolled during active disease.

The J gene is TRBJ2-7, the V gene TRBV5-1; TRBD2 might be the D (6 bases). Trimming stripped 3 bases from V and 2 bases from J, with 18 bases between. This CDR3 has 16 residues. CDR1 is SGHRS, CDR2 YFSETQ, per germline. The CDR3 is CASSWVRDGGTYEQYV. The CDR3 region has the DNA TGCGCCAGCAGCTGGGTCCGGGACGGAGGGACCTACGAGCAGTACGTC.

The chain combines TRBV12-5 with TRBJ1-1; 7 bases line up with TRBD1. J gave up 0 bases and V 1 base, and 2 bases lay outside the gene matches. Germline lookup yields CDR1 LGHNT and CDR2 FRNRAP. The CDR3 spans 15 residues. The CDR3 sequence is CASGLGDSMNTEAFF. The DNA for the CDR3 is TGTGCTAGTGGTTTGGGGGACAGCATGAACACTGAAGCTTTCTTT.

CDR3 nucleotide sequence: TGTGCCAGCACCTATACCGGGACAGGTCTCACTAACTATGGCTACACCTTC. It is translated as CASTYTGTGLTNYGYTF. V and J are TRBV7-2 and TRBJ1-2; TRBD1 aligns across 8 bases. The germline V gene has CDR1 SGHTA and CDR2 FQGNSA. V was clipped by 7 bases and J by 0 bases; unmatched bases: 13. The CDR3 covers 17 residues.

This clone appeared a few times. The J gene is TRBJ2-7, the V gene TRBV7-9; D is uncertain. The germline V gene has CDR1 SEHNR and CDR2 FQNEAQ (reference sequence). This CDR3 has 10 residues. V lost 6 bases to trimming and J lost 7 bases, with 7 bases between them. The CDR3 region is CASSIREQYV. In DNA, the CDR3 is TGTGCCAGCAGTATCAGAGAGCAGTACGTC.

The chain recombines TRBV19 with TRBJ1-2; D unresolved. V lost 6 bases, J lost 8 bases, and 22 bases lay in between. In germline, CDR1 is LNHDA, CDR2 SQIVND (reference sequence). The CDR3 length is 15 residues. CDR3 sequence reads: CASRPPGGLYRGYTF. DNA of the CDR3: TGTGCCAGTAGGCCTCCCGGCGGTCTGTATAGGGGCTACACCTTC.

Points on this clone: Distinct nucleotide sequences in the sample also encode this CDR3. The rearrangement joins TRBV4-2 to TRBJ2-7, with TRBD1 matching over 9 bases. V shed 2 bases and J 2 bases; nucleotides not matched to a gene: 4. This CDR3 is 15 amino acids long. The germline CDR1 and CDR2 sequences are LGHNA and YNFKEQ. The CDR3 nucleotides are TGTGCCAGCAGCCAACCGGGACAGGGCACCTACGAGCAGTACTTC. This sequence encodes CASSQPGQGTYEQYF.

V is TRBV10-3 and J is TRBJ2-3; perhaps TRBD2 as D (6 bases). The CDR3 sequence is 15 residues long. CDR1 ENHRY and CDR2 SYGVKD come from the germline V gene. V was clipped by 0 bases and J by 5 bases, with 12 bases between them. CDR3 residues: CAISESGGTEDTQYF. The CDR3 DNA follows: TGTGCCATCAGTGAGTCGGGCGGGACCGAAGATACGCAGTATTTT.